This record concerns one T cell receptor beta chain sequence. There is no known antigen for this receptor. The junction and the germline gene differ at one end; a read error may be behind it. Using the deep immunoSEQ assay, TCR CDR3 regions were amplified from genomic DNA by multiplex PCR. Genomic DNA extracted from each cell subset was distributed evenly over all wells of several immunoSEQ 96-well plates, and each plate served as one replicate. For unsorted PBMC, approximately 300 ng of genomic DNA, equivalent to approximately 30,000 T cell genomes, went into each replicate PCR. Genomic DNA from unsorted PBMC was sequenced over ten immunoSEQ deep assay plates. Purified libraries were quantified with a Qubit 3.0 fluorometer, sized on a Bioanalyzer 2100, and re-quantified with the KAPA Library Quantification kit. Every immunoSEQ 96-well plate was sequenced on a separate single-read 150-cycle Illumina NextSeq 550 flow cell. The paper's processing steps were these. Because only junctional sequences without quality scores were contained in the immunoSEQ output, filtering matching that applied to full-length reads could not be performed. To assign V/J genes and CDR3, sequences were annotated against IMGT germline references using PyIR, a Python wrapper for IgBLAST v1.9. Reads with weak V/J assignments (E-value above 1e-6), missing CDR3, stop codons, out-of-frame junctions, or ambiguous translated residues were removed. V3J clonotypes were defined by identical inferred V gene, J gene, and CDR3 amino acid sequence. To compute the percentage overlap between repertoires, the number of shared unique clonotypes was divided by the size of the smaller repertoire. RTK rarefaction, the Chao1 estimator, and Recon v2.1 estimates of unobserved clonotypes were used to assess repertoire richness. The immuneACCESS repertoire file appears here via TCRdb, limited to in-frame rearrangements. These files lack a portion of the clones; in checked studies, under half of the deficit traces to unresolved V genes, and the cause of the others is not known. V and J calls and clone size are those listed in that table; D and trimming were worked out from the DNA. The sample table records about 460,000 clones; roughly four fifths of these occur just once. Of the sample, about 12% is held by the ten largest clones.

Donors were healthy HIV-negative adults with no recently reported acute infections or vaccinations. Every donor was a Caucasian adult living in Nashville, Tennessee, USA. For unsorted samples, 90 million or so PBMCs were counted and genomic DNA was extracted with the QIAamp DNA Blood Mini kit. After blood collection by leukapheresis, PBMCs were isolated using Ficoll-Histopaque density gradient centrifugation and then cryopreserved in the vapor phase of liquid nitrogen. Including cysteine and phenylalanine, the CDR3 has 15 amino acids. The DNA shown is the 45-base CDR3, in frame from base 1. From a lookup of the germline V gene, CDR1 and CDR2 are SGHNT and YENEEA. These data belong to a study of shared clonotypes between healthy human individuals (dated by TCRdb to about 2020). Background for the entire study: The cohort comprised two women and a few men aged 18 to 49 years. Libraries were prepared and TCR repertoires were sequenced by different laboratories using diverse techniques, in order to increase sequencing depth and limit assay-specific biases. Blood TCR repertoires of four to six healthy adults were deeply sequenced to estimate repertoire size and the extent of clonotype sharing between individuals. Between about 0.9 and 10 billion PBMCs per donor were obtained by leukapheresis. What the research found in general, with its limitations: Pairwise subsampling indicated that sequencing depth was expected to affect the degree of clonotype sharing among donors. Only blood was sampled, and tissue TCR repertoires likely differ from those in blood. Because the study included a small number of donors, the genetic and exposure-history diversity represented was limited.

The receptor comes from a woman in her 40s in good health. Some clones in this sample may be carry-over from other donors' samples. Specimen: PBMCs. The chain links TRBV11-3 with TRBJ2-3; the central 9 bases match TRBD2. At the DNA level, the sequence is TGTGCCGGCAGCCCGGCTAGCGGGAAAGGAGATACGCAGTATTTT. Its coded protein is CAGSPASGKGDTQYF.